The source of this TCR beta chain is a study of T cell repertoires in cytomegalovirus infection. Turning to this clonotype: Its antigen is as yet unknown.

The CDR3 has 14 residues. With V trimmed by 10 bases and J by 5 bases, 11 bases remained unmatched. Germline CDR1 and CDR2: MRHNA and SNTAGT. TCRdb re-derived calls from the reads in MiXCR, one entry per CDR3 protein. The sample comprises approximately 990,000 distinct CDR3 sequences, 31% of which are singletons, and about 14% rests with the top ten. The chain combines TRBV6-4 with TRBJ1-1; 9 positions match TRBD1. Sequenced material: cultured CD8+ T cells from PBMCs, taken from culture after CMV antigen stimulation. The receptor was isolated from a human donor in good health (CMV status not recorded). Some clones in this sample may be carry-over from other donors' samples. CDR3 DNA: TGTGCCAACACCCCAGGGACAGGGTTGACTGAAGCTTTCTTT. It specifies CANTPGTGLTEAFF.